A single sample gave rise to the 4 T cell receptor beta chains below, sequenced in a study of T cells in Graves' hyperthyroidism and ophthalmopathy. Authors of the study amplified TCR beta CDR3 regions from RNA transcripts. A set of HTBI primers served as the primers for a first-round RT-PCR of the TCR CDR3. From the multiplex PCR reads, TCRdb called clonotypes with MiXCR, one entry per CDR3 protein. The table records more than 300,000 distinct CDR3 sequences, around 13% of them present only once. The material sequenced was blood. Receptor source: a woman aged 18-35 years with Graves' hyperthyroidism.

The sample holds many counts of this clonotype. The chain recombines TRBV7-3 with TRBJ1-6; TRBD1 might be the D (6 bases). The V end was cut by 0 bases, the J end by 7 bases, with 13 bases between. This CDR3 region has 16 residues. The germline gives CDR1 SGHTA, CDR2 FQGTGA. The CDR3: CASSLTVGGPNSPLHF. CDR3 sequence (DNA): TGTGCCAGCAGCTTAACGGTGGGGGGGCCCAATTCACCCCTCCACTTT. The full variable domain, its missing parts supplied by reference TRBV7-3 and TRBJ1-6, is GAGVSQTPSNKVTEKGKYVELRCDPISGHTALYWYRQSLGQGPEFLIYFQGTGAADDSGLPNDRFFAVRPEGSVSTLKIQRTERGDSAVYLCASSLTVGGPNSPLHFGNGTRLTVT.

This clonotype was detected many times. This rearrangement joins TRBV9 to TRBJ1-1, with a weak D call TRBD1 (6 bases). This CDR3 spans 15 amino acids. Germline V gene lookup returns CDR1 SGDLS and CDR2 YYNGEE. V was shortened by 3 bases and J by 4 bases, with 16 bases between the two germline ends. The CDR3 here is CASSAFGGGITEAFF. The CDR3 nucleotides read TGTGCCAGCAGCGCTTTCGGGGGCGGAATCACTGAAGCTTTCTTT.

The J gene is TRBJ2-3, the V gene TRBV6-1, with TRBD2 identical over 9 bases. Trimming cost V 10 bases and J 3 bases; bases outside gene matches: 5. The CDR3 spans 13 residues. CDR1 is MNHNS, CDR2 SASEGT, per germline. The CDR3, as DNA: TGTGCCACCACGCTAGCGGGAACAGATACGCAGTATTTT. It yields the protein CATTLAGTDTQYF.

The gene calls are TRBV29-1 and TRBJ1-2; TRBD1 aligns across 8 bases. The V and J ends lost 6 bases and 3 bases, in that order; junction bases with no gene match: 6. Germline loops: CDR1 SQVTM, CDR2 ANQGSEA. The CDR3 length is 13 residues. CDR3 region: CSVEAGGDYGYTF. The DNA for the CDR3 is TGCAGCGTCGAGGCAGGGGGCGACTATGGCTACACCTTC. The entire variable domain, with the rest obtained from reference TRBV29-1 and TRBJ1-2, is as follows: SAVISQKPSRDICQRGTSLTIQCQVDSQVTMMFWYRQQPGQSLTLIATANQGSEATYESGFVIDKFPISRPNLTFSTLTVSNMSPEDSSIYLCSVEAGGDYGYTFGSGTRLTVV.